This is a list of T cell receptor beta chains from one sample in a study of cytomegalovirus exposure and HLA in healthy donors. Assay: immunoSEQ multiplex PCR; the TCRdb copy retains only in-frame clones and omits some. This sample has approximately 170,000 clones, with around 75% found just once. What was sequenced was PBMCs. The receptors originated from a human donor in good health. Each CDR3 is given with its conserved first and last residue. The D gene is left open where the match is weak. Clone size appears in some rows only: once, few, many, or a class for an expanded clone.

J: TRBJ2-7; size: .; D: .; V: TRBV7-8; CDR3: CASSSDRDYHLYEQYF; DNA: TGTGCCAGCAGCTCAGACCGAGACTATCACTTGTACGAGCAGTACTTC
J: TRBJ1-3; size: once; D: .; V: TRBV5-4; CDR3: CASSRAGENSGNTIYF; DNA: TGTGCCAGCAGCCGGGCGGGGGAGAACTCTGGAAACACCATATATTTT
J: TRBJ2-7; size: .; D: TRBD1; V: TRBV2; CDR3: CASITGQGEYEQYF; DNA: TGTGCCAGCATTACCGGACAGGGGGAGTACGAGCAGTACTTC
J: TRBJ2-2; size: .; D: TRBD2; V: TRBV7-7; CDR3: CASSSRLAGGLDTGELFF; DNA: TGTGCTAGCAGCTCAAGACTAGCGGGGGGGCTGGACACCGGGGAGCTGTTTTTT
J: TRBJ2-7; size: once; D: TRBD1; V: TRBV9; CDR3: CASSVEGQGSYEQYF; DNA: TGTGCCAGCAGCGTAGAGGGACAGGGGTCCTACGAGCAGTACTTC
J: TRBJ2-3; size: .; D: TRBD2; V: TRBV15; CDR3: CATSRGAGGPPDTQYF; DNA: TGTGCCACCAGCAGGGGGGCGGGGGGGCCCCCAGATACGCAGTATTTT
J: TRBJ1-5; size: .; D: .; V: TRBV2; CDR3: CASRGLRSNQPQHF; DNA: TGTGCCAGTCGGGGACTTAGGAGCAATCAGCCCCAGCATTTT
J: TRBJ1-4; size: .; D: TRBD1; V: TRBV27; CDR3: CASSLTGDLGNEKLFF; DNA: TGTGCCAGCAGCTTGACAGGGGACCTAGGTAATGAAAAACTGTTTTTT
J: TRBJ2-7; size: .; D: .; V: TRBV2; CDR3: CASSAGLMGYEQYF; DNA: TGTGCCAGCAGTGCCGGACTAATGGGCTACGAGCAGTACTTC
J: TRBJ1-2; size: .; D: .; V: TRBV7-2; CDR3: CASSPAGRNNYGYTF; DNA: TGTGCCAGCAGCCCCGCGGGGCGGAATAACTATGGCTACACCTTC
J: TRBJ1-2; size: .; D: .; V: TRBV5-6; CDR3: CASSSREALYGYTF; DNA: TGTGCCAGCAGCTCTCGCGAGGCTCTCTATGGCTACACCTTC
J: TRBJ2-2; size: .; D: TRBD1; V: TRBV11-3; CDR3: CASRDRTNTGELFF; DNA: TGTGCCAGCAGGGACAGGACGAACACCGGGGAGCTGTTTTTT
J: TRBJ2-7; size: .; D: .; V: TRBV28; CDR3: CASSLFPAYEQYF; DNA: TGTGCCAGCAGTTTATTCCCCGCCTACGAGCAGTACTTC
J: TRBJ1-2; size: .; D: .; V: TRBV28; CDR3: CASSLGSGSYGYTF; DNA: TGTGCCAGCAGTTTAGGGTCAGGGTCCTATGGCTACACCTTC
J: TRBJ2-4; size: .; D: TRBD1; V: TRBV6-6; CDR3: CASRVMGQGLYIQYF; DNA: TGTGCCAGCAGAGTTATGGGACAGGGTTTGTACATTCAGTACTTC
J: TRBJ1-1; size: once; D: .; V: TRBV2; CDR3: CASRGDSRRTEAFF; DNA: TGTGCCAGCAGGGGGGACTCCAGGAGGACTGAAGCTTTCTTT
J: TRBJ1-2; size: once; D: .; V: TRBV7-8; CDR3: CASSLSWQGSYGYTF; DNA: TGTGCCAGCAGCTTAAGTTGGCAGGGATCTTATGGCTACACCTTC
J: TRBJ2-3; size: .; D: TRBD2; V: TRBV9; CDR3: CASSVVDSGGTDTQYF; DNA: TGTGCCAGCAGCGTAGTGGATAGCGGGGGTACAGATACGCAGTATTTT
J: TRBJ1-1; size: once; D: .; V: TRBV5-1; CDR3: CASSLDSSGTEAFF; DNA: TGCGCCAGCAGCTTGGATTCTAGTGGCACTGAAGCTTTCTTT
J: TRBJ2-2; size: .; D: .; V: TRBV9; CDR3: CASSVARGDLDTGELFF; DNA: TGTGCCAGCAGCGTAGCTCGGGGAGATCTTGACACCGGGGAGCTGTTTTTT
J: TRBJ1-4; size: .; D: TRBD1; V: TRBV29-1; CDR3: CSVADRVTNEKLFF; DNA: TGCAGCGTGGCTGACAGGGTGACTAATGAAAAACTGTTTTTT
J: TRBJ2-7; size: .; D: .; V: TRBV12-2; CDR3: CASRGRNEQYF; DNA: TGTGCAAGTCGTGGGAGGAACGAGCAGTACTTC
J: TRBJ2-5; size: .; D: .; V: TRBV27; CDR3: CASSLEARRGLYGTQYF; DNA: TGTGCCAGCAGTTTAGAAGCCCGGCGGGGGCTCTATGGGACCCAGTACTTC
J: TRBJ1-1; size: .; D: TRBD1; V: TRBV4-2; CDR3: CASSQDNRDRVPEAFF; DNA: TGTGCCAGCAGCCAAGATAACCGGGACAGGGTTCCTGAAGCTTTCTTT
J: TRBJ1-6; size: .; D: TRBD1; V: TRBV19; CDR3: CASSSRDRGKSPLHF; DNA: TGTGCCAGTAGTAGCCGGGACAGGGGGAAATCACCCCTCCACTTT
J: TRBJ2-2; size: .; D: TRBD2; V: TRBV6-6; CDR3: CASSRTSGGTGELFF; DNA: TGTGCCAGCAGTAGGACTAGCGGGGGAACCGGGGAGCTGTTTTTT
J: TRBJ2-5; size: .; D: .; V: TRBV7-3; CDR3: CASSSRVAETQYF; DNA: TGTGCCAGCAGCTCAAGGGTAGCGGAGACCCAGTACTTC
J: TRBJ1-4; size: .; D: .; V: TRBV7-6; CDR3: CASSSSGITNEKLFF; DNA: TGTGCCAGCAGCTCCAGTGGTATCACTAATGAAAAACTGTTTTTT
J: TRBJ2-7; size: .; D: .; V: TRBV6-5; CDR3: CATLTDYEQYF; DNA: TGTGCCACCTTGACAGATTACGAGCAGTACTTC
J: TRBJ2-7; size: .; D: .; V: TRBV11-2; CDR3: CASSLGRVLSYEQYF; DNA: TGTGCCAGCAGCTTAGGCAGGGTGTTATCCTACGAGCAGTACTTC
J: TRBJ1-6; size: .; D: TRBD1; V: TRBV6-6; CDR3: CASSSRQGNSPLHF; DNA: TGTGCCAGCAGTAGCCGACAGGGCAATTCACCCCTCCACTTT
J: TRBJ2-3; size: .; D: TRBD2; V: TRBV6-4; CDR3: CASSDSSGGADTQYF; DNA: TGTGCCAGCAGTGACTCTAGCGGGGGGGCAGATACGCAGTATTTT
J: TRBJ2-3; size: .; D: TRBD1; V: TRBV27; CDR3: CASSRSQGDWGDTQYF; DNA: TGTGCCAGCAGCCGCTCACAGGGGGATTGGGGGGATACGCAGTATTTT
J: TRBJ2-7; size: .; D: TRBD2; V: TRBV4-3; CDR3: CASSQADTSGAYEQYF; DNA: TGCGCCAGCAGCCAAGCGGACACTAGCGGGGCCTACGAGCAGTACTTC
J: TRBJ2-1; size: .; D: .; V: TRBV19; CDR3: CASSRRGPNEQFF; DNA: TGTGCCAGTAGTCGGCGGGGACCCAATGAGCAGTTCTTC
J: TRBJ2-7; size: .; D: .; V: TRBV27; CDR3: CASSTGSLYEQYF; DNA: TGTGCCAGCAGCACAGGTTCCCTCTACGAGCAGTACTTC
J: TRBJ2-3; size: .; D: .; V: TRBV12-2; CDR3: CASRTGQEHTDTQYF; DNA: TGTGCAAGTCGCACCGGACAGGAGCACACAGATACGCAGTATTTT
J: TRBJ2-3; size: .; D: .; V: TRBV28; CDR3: CASSAPHGAGNTDTQYF; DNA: TGTGCCAGCAGTGCCCCCCACGGGGCGGGGAACACAGATACGCAGTATTTT
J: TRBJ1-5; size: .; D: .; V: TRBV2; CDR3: CASSERREDGQPQHF; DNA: TGTGCCAGCAGTGAACGGAGGGAGGACGGTCAGCCCCAGCATTTT
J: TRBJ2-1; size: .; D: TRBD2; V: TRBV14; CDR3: CASSQEPIAGGNNEQFF; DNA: TGTGCCAGCAGCCAGGAACCCATTGCGGGGGGAAACAATGAGCAGTTCTTC
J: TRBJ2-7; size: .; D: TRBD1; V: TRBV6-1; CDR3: CASSFLDRAGNEQYF; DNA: TGTGCCAGCAGTTTTTTGGACAGGGCCGGGAACGAGCAGTACTTC